These T cell receptor beta chains were read from a single sample in a study of blood T cell repertoires in COVID-19. The protocol was immunoSEQ multiplex PCR, while the TCRdb copy is restricted to in-frame clones and leaves out a portion. Found here are 400,000 to 500,000 clones, about 88% of them singletons; the top ten hold about 1.5%. The sample consisted of PBMCs or T cells enriched from blood (not recorded which). These receptors were taken from a woman aged 18-30 years who had been exposed to COVID-19. Each CDR3 is given with its conserved first and last residue. The order of the fields is clone size, CDR3 length, D gene, V gene, J gene, CDR3 DNA, CDR3 protein. D genes are given only for firm matches. Clone size, where shown, is once, few, many, or a class for clones that have expanded.

-	16	-	TRBV5-4	TRBJ1-6	TGTGCCAGCAGTCAGGAACAGGGAGCTTATAATTCACCCCTCCACTTT	CASSQEQGAYNSPLHF
many	14	-	TRBV6-4	TRBJ2-1	TGTGCCAGCAGTTTTGCGGAATCCTACAATGAGCAGTTCTTC	CASSFAESYNEQFF
-	13	-	TRBV6-5	TRBJ1-1	TGTGCCGTAATGGGCTCGGTGAACACTGAAGCTTTCTTT	CAVMGSVNTEAFF
-	17	TRBD2	TRBV7-7	TRBJ2-5	TGTGCCAGCAGCTTATTTATCCCTCTAGCGGGACCAGAGACCCAGTACTTC	CASSLFIPLAGPETQYF
once	14	-	TRBV28	TRBJ1-5	TGTGCCAGCAGTTTGACAGGACCCAATCAGCCCCAGCATTTT	CASSLTGPNQPQHF
-	14	-	TRBV19	TRBJ1-2	TGTGCCAGTAGTACCCCGGGAACTGTTAATGGCTACACCTTC	CASSTPGTVNGYTF
-	16	TRBD2	TRBV20-1	TRBJ2-1	TGCAGTGCTAGTCCCGAGTCGGGGGGACCCTACAATGAGCAGTTCTTC	CSASPESGGPYNEQFF
-	15	TRBD1	TRBV28	TRBJ2-1	TGTGCCAGCATTTACGGACAGGGGACCTACAATGAGCAGTTCTTC	CASIYGQGTYNEQFF
-	16	TRBD1	TRBV5-1	TRBJ1-4	TGCGCCAGCAGCCATGAGCCCCCAGGGGGTGGTGAAAAACTGTTTTTT	CASSHEPPGGGEKLFF
-	22	TRBD2	TRBV3-1/TRBV3-2	TRBJ2-2	TGTGCCAGCAGCCAAGATTGTTGCGGACTAGCGGGGGGGCCCAGGAACACCGGGGAGCTGTTTTTT	CASSQDCCGLAGGPRNTGELFF
-	15	TRBD1	TRBV4-1	TRBJ2-7	TGCGCCAGCAGATACAGACAGGGTGGGAACTACGAGCAGTACTTC	CASRYRQGGNYEQYF
-	16	TRBD1	TRBV28	TRBJ1-1	TGTGCCAGCAGTCCGGGACAGGGGTCGTGGGACACTGAAGCTTTCTTT	CASSPGQGSWDTEAFF
-	14	-	TRBV28	TRBJ2-7	TGTGCCAGCAGTTCACGGGACATTTCCTACGAGCAGTACTTC	CASSSRDISYEQYF
-	17	TRBD2	TRBV7-9	TRBJ2-2	TGTGCCAGCAGCTTTCTCCTAGCGGGACAAAACACCGGGGAGCTGTTTTTT	CASSFLLAGQNTGELFF
few	13	-	TRBV30	TRBJ1-3	TGTGCATTCGCGGGGGGCTCTGGAAACACCATATATTTT	CAFAGGSGNTIYF
-	14	-	TRBV28	TRBJ2-1	TGTGCCAGCAGTTACAGTAGCTCCTACAATGAGCAGTTCTTC	CASSYSSSYNEQFF
-	15	TRBD1	TRBV10-3	TRBJ1-6	TGTGCCATCAGGAACTTGACAGGGGAAAATTCACCCCTCCACTTT	CAIRNLTGENSPLHF
-	12	-	TRBV15	TRBJ2-2	TGTGCCACCAGCAGACTGACCGGGGAGCTGTTTTTT	CATSRLTGELFF
once	10	-	TRBV6-1	TRBJ1-2	TGTGCCAGCAGTGAAGCGACTGCAGACTTC	CASSEATADF
-	15	-	TRBV11-3	TRBJ2-2	TGTGCCAGCAGCCCACTAGGTTCGGTCGCCGGGGAGCTGTTTTTT	CASSPLGSVAGELFF
-	15	-	TRBV19	TRBJ1-5	TGTGCCAGTAGTACCTCGTATAGTAGCAATCAGCCCCAGCATTTT	CASSTSYSSNQPQHF
-	11	-	TRBV18	TRBJ1-1	TGTGCCAGCTCACTGCAGGGTGAAGCTTTCTTT	CASSLQGEAFF
-	14	TRBD1	TRBV7-9	TRBJ1-2	TGTGCCAGCAGCCCAACAGGGGCTACAGCGCGCTACACCTTC	CASSPTGATARYTF
-	12	TRBD1	TRBV10-3	TRBJ2-5	TGTGCCATCAGTCCAGGGGGAGAGACCCAGTACTTC	CAISPGGETQYF
-	15	TRBD2	TRBV11-2	TRBJ2-3	TGTGCCAGCAGCCGGAGGACTAGTGGCACAGATACGCAGTATTTT	CASSRRTSGTDTQYF
few	13	-	TRBV3-1/TRBV3-2	TRBJ2-3	TGTGCCAGCAGCCAAGATTTCGGAGATACGCAGTATTTT	CASSQDFGDTQYF
once	15	-	TRBV6-5	TRBJ2-7	TGTGCCAGCAGTAGAAGCGGACGCGTCCACTACGAGCAGTACTTC	CASSRSGRVHYEQYF
-	16	-	TRBV14	TRBJ2-3	TGTGCCAGCAGCTTTAAAGCGGACTCAGCCACAGATACGCAGTATTTT	CASSFKADSATDTQYF